This T cell receptor (beta chain) was sequenced during a study of blood T cell repertoires in COVID-19. About the study: Samples came from the United States, Italy and Spain, spanning acute and convalescent COVID-19. PBMCs, B-cell-depleted T cells, or T cells provided the cDNA or gDNA that made up the material.

Original data processing: By means of reference gene primer amplification, nucleated cell counts were estimated. This table comes from immunoSEQ multiplex PCR, and its TCRdb copy is limited to in-frame clones, with some not included. The V and J calls and the clone size are those of that table, but D and trimming were determined from the DNA. The sample consists of some 100,000 clones, roughly 83% of them appearing once. Trimming removed 4 bases from V and 6 bases from J, with 10 bases in between. The length of the CDR3 is 12 residues. Looked up from germline, CDR1 is LNHDA and CDR2 is SQIVND (reference sequence).

The source material was peripheral blood. The TCR was taken from a human donor in a cohort sampled during active COVID-19. This rearrangement joins TRBV19 to TRBJ2-7; D is unclear. The CDR3 here is CASSSWAREQYF. CDR3 DNA: TGTGCCAGTAGTAGTTGGGCCCGCGAGCAGTACTTC.